This T cell receptor (beta chain) appears in the sequencing data of a study of T cells in Graves' hyperthyroidism and ophthalmopathy. TCR beta CDR3 region amplification was performed from RNA transcripts. With the HTBI primer set, the TCR CDR3 went through a first round of RT-PCR. TCRdb re-derived calls from the multiplex PCR reads in MiXCR, one entry per CDR3 protein. The sample carries approximately 300,000 distinct CDR3 sequences, around 16% recorded once. The sequenced sample consisted of blood. The source is a young man with Graves' hyperthyroidism.

The CDR3 loop reads CASTTWSPNTGELFF. The CDR3 region has the DNA TGTGCCAGTACCACGTGGAGCCCTAACACCGGGGAGCTGTTTTTT. The genes are TRBV19 and TRBJ2-2, with unresolved D. This CDR3 region has 15 residues. Germline V gene lookup returns CDR1 LNHDA and CDR2 SQIVND (reference sequence). Trimming shortened V by 7 bases and J by 2 bases, and 14 bases separated the two germline ends.